These T cell receptor beta chains were read from a single sample in a study of PD-L1 blockade in urothelial cancer. Profiled with immunoSEQ multiplex PCR; TCRdb holds only in-frame clones, not every one. The sample contains 75,000 to 100,000 clones, approximately 87% of which appear only once. The material was PBMCs, obtained around atezolizumab (anti-PD-L1) treatment. Receptors were obtained from a man in his 70s with urothelial cancer. CDR3s include the opening cysteine and the closing phenylalanine or tryptophan. D genes are given only for firm matches. Expanded clones get a size class; other rows say once, few or many, or leave the size out.

TRBJ1-2 | . | TRBV28 | . | CASSSYSGDYGYTF | TGTGCCAGCAGCTCATACAGCGGCGACTATGGCTACACCTTC
TRBJ2-3 | TRBD1 | TRBV7-8 | . | CASSHLQGTVRDTQYF | TGTGCCAGCAGCCACCTACAGGGGACGGTGCGGGATACGCAGTATTTT
TRBJ1-1 | . | TRBV18 | once | CASSTLEGDTEAFF | TGTGCCAGCTCAACCCTCGAGGGGGACACTGAAGCTTTCTTT
TRBJ1-6 | TRBD1 | TRBV7-9 | . | CASSPDVEGASSYNSPLHF | TGTGCCAGCAGCCCTGACGTAGAGGGGGCGAGCTCCTATAATTCACCCCTCCACTTT
TRBJ1-4 | TRBD1 | TRBV4-2 | . | CASSQDLRGENEKLFF | TGTGCCAGCAGCCAAGATCTCAGGGGGGAGAATGAAAAACTGTTTTTT
TRBJ2-7 | . | TRBV27 | . | CASSLTRVSSYEQYF | TGTGCCAGCAGTTTAACGAGGGTTAGCTCCTACGAGCAGTACTTC
TRBJ1-1 | . | TRBV11-1 | . | CASSLTGHLLNTEAFF | TGTGCCAGCAGCCTCACAGGGCACCTGTTGAACACTGAAGCTTTCTTT
TRBJ2-3 | TRBD1 | TRBV10-3 | . | CAISEGGQGPDTQYF | TGTGCCATCAGTGAGGGGGGACAGGGTCCAGATACGCAGTATTTT
TRBJ2-1 | TRBD1 | TRBV7-7 | . | CASSLDPRQGQFF | TGTGCTAGCAGCTTAGACCCCCGACAGGGCCAGTTCTTC
TRBJ1-1 | TRBD1 | TRBV7-3 | . | CASSSSGGTEAFF | TGTGCCAGCAGCTCATCAGGGGGCACTGAAGCTTTCTTT
TRBJ1-5 | TRBD1 | TRBV25-1 | few | CASSEGTVTQPQHF | TGTGCCAGCAGTGAGGGGACAGTAACTCAGCCCCAGCATTTT
TRBJ2-5 | . | TRBV14 | . | CASSQDWGRETQYF | TGTGCCAGCAGTCAAGACTGGGGGAGGGAGACCCAGTACTTC
TRBJ2-7 | . | TRBV7-9 | few | CASSSIHEQYF | TGTGCCAGCAGCTCCATCCACGAGCAGTACTTC
TRBJ1-1 | . | TRBV5-1 | . | CASSLETGRGAFF | TGCGCCAGCAGCTTAGAAACAGGGAGGGGAGCTTTCTTT
TRBJ2-2 | TRBD2 | TRBV10-2 | . | CASRGVGSSSGGANTGELFF | TGCGCCAGCAGAGGAGTAGGGAGCTCTAGCGGGGGGGCGAACACCGGGGAGCTGTTTTTT
TRBJ2-7 | . | TRBV2 | once | CASREVAGARGEQYF | TGTGCCAGCAGGGAGGTCGCGGGGGCGCGAGGGGAGCAGTACTTC
TRBJ1-2 | TRBD1 | TRBV5-1 | . | CASRDGTGNLGYTF | TGCGCCAGCAGAGATGGGACAGGGAATCTTGGCTACACCTTC
TRBJ2-3 | . | TRBV13 | . | CASSLTGDSDTQYF | TGTGCCAGCAGCTTAACGGGGGACTCAGATACGCAGTATTTT
TRBJ2-5 | TRBD2 | TRBV7-2 | . | CASSSGGGRGTQYF | TGTGCCAGCAGCTCCGGGGGGGGAAGGGGGACCCAGTACTTC
TRBJ1-4 | . | TRBV2 | . | CASRPGHTNEKLFF | TGTGCCAGCAGACCGGGACACACTAATGAAAAACTGTTTTTT
TRBJ2-3 | . | TRBV5-5 | . | CASSLGSGASDTQYF | TGTGCCAGCAGCTTGGGGTCAGGGGCCTCAGATACGCAGTATTTT
TRBJ2-1 | TRBD2 | TRBV7-2 | . | CASSFRASGISYNEQFF | TGTGCCAGCAGCTTTCGGGCTAGCGGGATATCCTACAATGAGCAGTTCTTC
TRBJ2-3 | TRBD2 | TRBV7-3 | . | CASSFLAGSGTDTQYF | TGTGCCAGCAGCTTCCTAGCGGGGAGTGGGACAGATACGCAGTATTTT
TRBJ1-5 | . | TRBV25-1 | . | CASSEYGDRPQHF | TGTGCCAGCAGTGAATACGGGGATCGGCCCCAGCATTTT
TRBJ1-1 | . | TRBV7-9 | once | CASSLRQRGDTEAFF | TGTGCCAGCAGCTTAAGGCAGCGGGGGGACACTGAAGCTTTCTTT
TRBJ2-2 | . | TRBV19 | . | CASSIQGMTGELFF | TGTGCCAGTAGTATCCAGGGTATGACCGGGGAGCTGTTTTTT
TRBJ1-5 | . | TRBV18 | . | CASSPISGGQPQHF | TGTGCCAGCTCACCAATATCGGGGGGTCAGCCCCAGCATTTT
TRBJ2-3 | TRBD2 | TRBV5-4 | . | CASSWALAVTDTQYF | TGTGCCAGCAGCTGGGCACTAGCGGTTACAGATACGCAGTATTTT
TRBJ2-7 | TRBD2 | TRBV7-3 | . | CASSSQTSSEQYF | TGTGCCAGCAGCTCCCAGACTAGCTCCGAGCAGTACTTC
TRBJ2-1 | TRBD1 | TRBV5-8 | . | CASSLRTGDFYNEQFF | TGTGCCAGCAGCTTAAGGACAGGGGACTTTTACAATGAGCAGTTCTTC
TRBJ1-1 | TRBD1 | TRBV7-2 | . | CASSLSGQGGMNTEAFF | TGTGCCAGCAGCTTAAGTGGACAGGGAGGTATGAACACTGAAGCTTTCTTT
TRBJ1-1 | . | TRBV30 | . | CAWAQMNTEAFF | TGTGCCTGGGCCCAGATGAACACTGAAGCTTTCTTT
TRBJ2-7 | TRBD2 | TRBV7-6 | . | CASSPSGGDIHEQYF | TGTGCCAGCAGCCCCTCCGGGGGGGATATCCACGAGCAGTACTTC
TRBJ2-1 | TRBD2 | TRBV13 | . | CASSLGLAGGDEQFF | TGTGCCAGCAGCTTAGGTCTAGCGGGAGGTGATGAGCAGTTCTTC
TRBJ1-3 | . | TRBV4-1 | . | CASSQERGTGNTIYF | TGCGCCAGCAGCCAAGAAAGGGGGACCGGAAACACCATATATTTT
TRBJ2-1 | TRBD2 | TRBV5-1 | few | CASSLAGGESYNEQFF | TGCGCCAGCAGCTTGGCGGGGGGGGAGTCCTACAATGAGCAGTTCTTC
TRBJ2-3 | . | TRBV9 | . | CASSAPRGGTDTQYF | TGTGCCAGCAGCGCCCCACGCGGCGGAACAGATACGCAGTATTTT
TRBJ2-1 | . | TRBV9 | . | CASSPDLAVYYNEQFF | TGTGCCAGCAGCCCTGACCTTGCGGTTTACTACAATGAGCAGTTCTTC
TRBJ1-5 | . | TRBV11-2 | . | CASSSGTFTGGPQHF | TGTGCCAGCAGCTCGGGGACATTCACTGGGGGGCCCCAGCATTTT
TRBJ2-3 | TRBD2 | TRBV9 | . | CASSFSGGASDTQYF | TGTGCCAGCAGTTTTAGCGGGGGGGCCTCAGATACGCAGTATTTT
TRBJ2-2 | . | TRBV7-9 | . | CASSAPRVSNTGELFF | TGTGCCAGCAGCGCCCCCCGGGTCTCCAACACCGGGGAGCTGTTTTTT
TRBJ2-3 | TRBD2 | TRBV2 | . | CASSASGISNTQYF | TGTGCCAGCAGTGCTAGCGGAATCTCGAATACGCAGTATTTT
TRBJ2-7 | . | TRBV14 | few | CASSQGPRYSYEQYF | TGTGCCAGCAGCCAAGGTCCCAGGTACTCCTACGAGCAGTACTTC
TRBJ1-5 | . | TRBV28 | once | CASRNRALNQPQHF | TGTGCCAGCAGGAACAGGGCTCTTAATCAGCCCCAGCATTTT
TRBJ1-5 | . | TRBV19 | . | CASSTTAPSNQPQHF | TGTGCCAGTAGTACCACAGCACCTAGCAATCAGCCCCAGCATTTT
TRBJ1-6 | TRBD1 | TRBV7-9 | . | CASSLETGGSNSPLHF | TGTGCCAGCAGCTTAGAAACAGGGGGCAGTAATTCACCCCTCCACTTT
TRBJ2-1 | TRBD2 | TRBV19 | . | CASSISSGDYNEQFF | TGTGCCAGTAGTATTTCTAGCGGGGACTACAATGAGCAGTTCTTC
TRBJ2-1 | TRBD2 | TRBV7-2 | . | CASSLEGGGGYEQFF | TGTGCCAGCAGCTTAGAAGGCGGGGGGGGCTATGAGCAGTTCTTC
TRBJ1-1 | TRBD1 | TRBV29-1 | . | CSVERTGGNTEAFF | TGCAGCGTTGAACGGACAGGGGGTAACACTGAAGCTTTCTTT
TRBJ1-4 | . | TRBV2 | . | CASSGAEKLFF | TGTGCCAGCAGTGGGGCCGAAAAACTGTTTTTT
TRBJ2-3 | TRBD2 | TRBV7-9 | . | CASSFPLAGPTGDTQYF | TGTGCCAGCAGCTTTCCGCTAGCGGGACCAACTGGAGATACGCAGTATTTT
TRBJ2-1 | . | TRBV9 | once | CASSVASSSGYNEQFF | TGTGCCAGCAGCGTAGCTAGCAGCTCGGGCTACAATGAGCAGTTCTTC
TRBJ1-1 | . | TRBV6-6 | once | CASSKPQDWYTEAFF | TGTGCCAGCAGCAAGCCACAGGATTGGTACACTGAAGCTTTCTTT
TRBJ2-2 | TRBD2 | TRBV18 | . | CASSPTSGSADTGELFF | TGTGCCAGCTCACCAACTAGCGGGAGTGCGGACACCGGGGAGCTGTTTTTT
TRBJ1-5 | TRBD1 | TRBV28 | once | CASTFERTGGGQPQHF | TGTGCCAGCACATTTGAACGGACAGGAGGGGGTCAGCCCCAGCATTTT
TRBJ2-1 | . | TRBV27 | few | CASSLSMREQFF | TGTGCCAGCAGTCTCTCTATGAGGGAGCAGTTCTTC
TRBJ2-7 | . | TRBV18 | . | CASSPPVSIEQYF | TGTGCCAGCTCCCCCCCGGTGTCAATCGAGCAGTACTTC
TRBJ2-3 | . | TRBV29-1 | . | CSVEQGKETDTQYF | TGCAGCGTTGAACAGGGGAAGGAAACAGATACGCAGTATTTT
TRBJ2-7 | TRBD2 | TRBV2 | . | CASSEASGHYEQYF | TGTGCCAGCAGTGAAGCTAGCGGGCACTACGAGCAGTACTTC